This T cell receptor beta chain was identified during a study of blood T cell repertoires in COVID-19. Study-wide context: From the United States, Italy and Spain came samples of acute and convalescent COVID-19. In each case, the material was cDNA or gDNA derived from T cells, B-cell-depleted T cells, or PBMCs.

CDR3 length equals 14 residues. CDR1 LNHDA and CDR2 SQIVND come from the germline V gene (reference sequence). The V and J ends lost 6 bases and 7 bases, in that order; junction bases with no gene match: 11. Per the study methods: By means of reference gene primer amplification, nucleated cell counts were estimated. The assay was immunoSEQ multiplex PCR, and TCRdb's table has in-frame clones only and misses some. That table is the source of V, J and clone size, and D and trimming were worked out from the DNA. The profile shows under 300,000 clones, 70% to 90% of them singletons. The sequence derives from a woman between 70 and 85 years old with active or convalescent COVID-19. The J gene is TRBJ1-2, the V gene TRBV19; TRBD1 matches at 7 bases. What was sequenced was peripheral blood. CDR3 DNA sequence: TGTGCCAGTAGGCCCCCGGGACAGAAGGCTGGCTACACCTTC. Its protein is CASRPPGQKAGYTF.